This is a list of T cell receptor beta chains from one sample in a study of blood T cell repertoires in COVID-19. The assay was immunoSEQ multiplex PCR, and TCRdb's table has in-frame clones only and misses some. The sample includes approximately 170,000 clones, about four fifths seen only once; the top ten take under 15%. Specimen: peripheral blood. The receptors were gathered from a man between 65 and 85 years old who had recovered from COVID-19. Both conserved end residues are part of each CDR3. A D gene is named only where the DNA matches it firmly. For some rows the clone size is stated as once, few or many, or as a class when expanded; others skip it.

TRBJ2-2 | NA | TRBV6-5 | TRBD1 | CASSYRGPRPGELFF | TGTGCCAGCAGTTACAGGGGGCCCAGACCCGGGGAGCTGTTTTTT
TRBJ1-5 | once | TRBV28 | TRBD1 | CASSFSPGQGIANQPQHF | TGTGCCAGCAGTTTTTCACCGGGACAGGGTATTGCCAATCAGCCCCAGCATTTT
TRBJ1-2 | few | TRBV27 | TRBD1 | CASSLTGRWGGRGYTF | TGTGCCAGCAGTTTGACAGGGAGGTGGGGAGGACGGGGCTACACCTTC
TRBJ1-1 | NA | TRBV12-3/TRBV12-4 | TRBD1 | CASSLDRGIGAFF | TGTGCCAGCAGTCTGGACAGGGGAATAGGAGCTTTCTTT
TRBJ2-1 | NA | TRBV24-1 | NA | CATSDPGTPGGQFF | TGTGCCACCAGTGATCCGGGGACTCCCGGCGGGCAGTTCTTC
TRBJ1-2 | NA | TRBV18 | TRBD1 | CASSNRGDYGYTF | TGTGCCAGCTCAAACAGGGGCGACTATGGCTACACCTTC
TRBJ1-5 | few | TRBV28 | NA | CASRQPSGSNQPQHF | TGTGCCAGCAGGCAACCATCAGGTAGCAATCAGCCCCAGCATTTT
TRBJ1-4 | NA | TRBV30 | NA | CAWSVPGEKLFF | TGTGCCTGGAGTGTTCCAGGAGAAAAACTGTTTTTT
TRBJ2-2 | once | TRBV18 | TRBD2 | CASSPFAAGGPDTGELFF | TGTGCCAGCTCACCATTCGCGGCGGGAGGGCCTGACACCGGGGAGCTGTTTTTT
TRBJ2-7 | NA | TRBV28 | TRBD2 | CASSLSGSTYEQYF | TGTGCCAGCAGTTTAAGCGGGAGCACGTACGAGCAGTACTTC
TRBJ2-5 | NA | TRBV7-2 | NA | CASSPGTAGETQYF | TGTGCCAGCAGCCCTGGGACAGCGGGAGAGACCCAGTACTTC
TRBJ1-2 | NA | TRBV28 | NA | CASSSGQTSSGGYTF | TGTGCCAGCAGCAGTGGACAGACCTCTTCTGGTGGCTACACCTTC
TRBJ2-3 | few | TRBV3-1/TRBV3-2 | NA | CASSQGPTGSTQYF | TGTGCCAGCAGCCAGGGGCCCACCGGGAGTACGCAGTATTTT
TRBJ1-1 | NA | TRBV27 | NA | CASSFSGENTEAFF | TGTGCCAGCAGTTTTTCAGGGGAGAACACTGAAGCTTTCTTT
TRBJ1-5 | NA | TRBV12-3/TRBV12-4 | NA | CASSLGARQPQHF | TGTGCCAGCAGTTTAGGGGCTCGTCAGCCCCAGCATTTT
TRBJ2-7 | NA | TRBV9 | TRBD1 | CASSVGGGQGLYEQYF | TGTGCCAGCAGCGTAGGGGGCGGACAGGGGTTATACGAGCAGTACTTC
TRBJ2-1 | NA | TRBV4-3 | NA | CASSQDRGGGGYEQFF | TGCGCCAGCAGCCAAGATCGTGGGGGGGGCGGTTATGAGCAGTTCTTC
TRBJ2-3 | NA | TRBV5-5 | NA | CASSLQGTDTQYF | TGTGCCAGCAGCCTCCAGGGCACAGATACGCAGTATTTT
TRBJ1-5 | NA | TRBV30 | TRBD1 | CAFHRDRSNQPQHF | TGTGCCTTCCACCGGGACAGAAGCAATCAGCCCCAGCATTTT
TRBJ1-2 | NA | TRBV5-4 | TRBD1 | CASSLVTGGKSGYTF | TGTGCCAGCAGCTTGGTAACAGGGGGCAAGTCTGGCTACACCTTC
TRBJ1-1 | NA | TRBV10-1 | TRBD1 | CAFQPGQGGRGTEAFF | TGCGCCTTTCAACCGGGACAGGGAGGGAGGGGTACTGAAGCTTTCTTT
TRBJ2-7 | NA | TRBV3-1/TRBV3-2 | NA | CASSQFDNYEQYF | TGTGCCAGCAGCCAATTCGACAACTACGAGCAGTACTTC
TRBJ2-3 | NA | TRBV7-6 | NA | CASSLGQISTDTQYF | TGTGCCAGCAGCTTAGGCCAGATTTCCACAGATACGCAGTATTTT
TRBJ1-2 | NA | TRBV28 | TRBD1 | CASSPRQGRVDGYTF | TGTGCCAGCAGTCCCCGACAGGGGAGGGTCGATGGCTACACCTTC
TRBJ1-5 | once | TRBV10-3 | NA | CAIRGDYSNQPQHF | TGTGCCATCAGAGGAGACTATAGCAATCAGCCCCAGCATTTT
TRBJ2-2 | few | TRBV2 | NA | CATWGGNTGELFF | TGTGCCACCTGGGGCGGGAACACCGGGGAGCTGTTTTTT
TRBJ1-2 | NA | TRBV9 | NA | CASAPTGTYGYTF | TGTGCCAGCGCCCCGACAGGCACCTATGGCTACACCTTC
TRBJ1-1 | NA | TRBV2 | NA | CATRAGNTEAFF | TGTGCCACTCGCGCGGGGAACACTGAAGCTTTCTTT
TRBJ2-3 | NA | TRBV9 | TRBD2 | CASSVGAGEGTDTQYF | TGTGCCAGCAGCGTAGGGGCGGGAGAAGGTACAGATACGCAGTATTTT
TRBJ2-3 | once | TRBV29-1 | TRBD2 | CSVETSGNLGTDTQYF | TGCAGCGTTGAGACTAGCGGAAACCTGGGAACAGATACGCAGTATTTT
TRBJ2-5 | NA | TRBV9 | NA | CASSAGGASGQETQYF | TGTGCCAGCAGCGCGGGTGGGGCCTCCGGGCAAGAGACCCAGTACTTC
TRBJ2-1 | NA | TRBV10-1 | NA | CASRAGFDPGYEQFF | TGCGCCAGCAGGGCGGGATTCGACCCCGGTTATGAGCAGTTCTTC
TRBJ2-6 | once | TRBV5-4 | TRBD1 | CASSPRDRGVGANVLTF | TGTGCCAGCAGCCCCAGGGACAGGGGGGTTGGGGCCAACGTCCTGACTTTC
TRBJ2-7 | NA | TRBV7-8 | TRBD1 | CASSPWGQDYEQYF | TGTGCCAGCAGCCCGTGGGGACAGGATTACGAGCAGTACTTC
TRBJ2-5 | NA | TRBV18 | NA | CASSPPNGQLRETQYF | TGTGCCAGCTCACCACCGAACGGACAATTACGGGAGACCCAGTACTTC
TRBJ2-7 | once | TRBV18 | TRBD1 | CASSPGTGGREQYF | TGTGCCAGCTCACCAGGGACAGGGGGCCGCGAGCAGTACTTC
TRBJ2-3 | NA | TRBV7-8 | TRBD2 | CASSLGLAGGDTQYF | TGTGCCAGCAGCTTAGGGCTAGCGGGAGGAGATACGCAGTATTTT
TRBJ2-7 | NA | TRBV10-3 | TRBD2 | CAISEEGLAGREQYF | TGTGCCATCAGTGAGGAGGGACTAGCGGGACGAGAGCAGTACTTC
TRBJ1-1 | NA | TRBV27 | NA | CASSLSQLNTEAFF | TGTGCCAGCAGTTTATCGCAGTTGAACACTGAAGCTTTCTTT
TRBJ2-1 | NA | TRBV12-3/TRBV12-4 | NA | CASSPLEFGQFF | TGTGCCAGCAGTCCCCTCGAGTTTGGGCAGTTCTTC
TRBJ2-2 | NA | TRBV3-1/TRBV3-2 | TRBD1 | CASSPGDRGLSGELFF | TGTGCCAGCAGCCCTGGAGACAGGGGGCTGTCCGGGGAGCTGTTTTTT
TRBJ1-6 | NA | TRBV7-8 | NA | CASSLSAGAQRNSPLHF | TGTGCCAGCAGCTTAAGCGCGGGGGCGCAAAGGAATTCACCCCTCCACTTT
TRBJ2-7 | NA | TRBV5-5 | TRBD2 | CASSFYSGSVEEQYF | TGTGCCAGCAGCTTTTATAGCGGGAGCGTAGAAGAGCAGTACTTC
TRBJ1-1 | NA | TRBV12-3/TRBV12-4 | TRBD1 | CASSPIRQGKTVF | TGTGCCAGCAGCCCCATAAGACAGGGCAAGACCGTCTTT
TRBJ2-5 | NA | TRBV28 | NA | CASSGRQAEETQYF | TGTGCCAGCAGTGGAAGGCAGGCCGAAGAGACCCAGTACTTC
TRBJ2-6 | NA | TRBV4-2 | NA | CASSQDWGHGANVLTF | TGTGCCAGCAGCCAAGATTGGGGGCATGGGGCCAACGTCCTGACTTTC
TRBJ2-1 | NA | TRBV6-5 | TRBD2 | CASSPPLAGGFEQFF | TGTGCCAGCAGTCCCCCCCTAGCGGGAGGTTTTGAGCAGTTCTTC
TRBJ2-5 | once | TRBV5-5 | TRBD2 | CASTVTLGTSGSQETQYF | TGTGCCAGCACTGTGACCCTGGGGACTAGCGGGAGCCAAGAGACCCAGTACTTC
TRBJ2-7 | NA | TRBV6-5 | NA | CASSFRGTYEQYF | TGTGCCAGCAGTTTCCGGGGGACCTACGAGCAGTACTTC
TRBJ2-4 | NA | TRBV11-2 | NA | CASRKWAGGSGNIQYF | TGTGCCAGCAGAAAATGGGCAGGGGGGAGTGGGAACATTCAGTACTTC
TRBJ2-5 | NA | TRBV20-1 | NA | CSAPLETQYF | TGCAGTGCCCCACTGGAGACCCAGTACTTC
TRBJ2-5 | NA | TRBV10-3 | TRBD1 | CAISGQGDEQETQYF | TGTGCCATCAGTGGGCAGGGGGACGAACAAGAGACCCAGTACTTC
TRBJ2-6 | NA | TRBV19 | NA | CASSIATAGANVLTF | TGTGCCAGTAGTATAGCTACAGCTGGGGCCAACGTCCTGACTTTC
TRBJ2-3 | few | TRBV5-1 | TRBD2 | CASSPVAGGPDTQYF | TGCGCCAGCAGCCCCGTAGCGGGAGGGCCAGATACGCAGTATTTT
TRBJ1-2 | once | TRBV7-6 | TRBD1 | CASSLGGDRDRYTF | TGTGCCAGCAGCCTCGGAGGGGACAGGGATCGCTACACCTTC
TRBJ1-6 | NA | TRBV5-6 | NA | CASSRRLIGPGRNSPLHF | TGTGCCAGCAGCCGGCGTCTTATTGGCCCCGGGAGGAATTCACCCCTCCACTTT
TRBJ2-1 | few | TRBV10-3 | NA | CAISEQGNNEQFF | TGTGCCATCAGTGAACAGGGAAACAATGAGCAGTTCTTC
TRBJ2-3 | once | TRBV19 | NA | CASTSTPSTDTQYF | TGTGCCAGTACCTCTACTCCTAGCACAGATACGCAGTATTTT
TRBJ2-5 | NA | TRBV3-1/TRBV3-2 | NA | CASSLNRGGATQYF | TGTGCCAGCAGCCTTAATAGGGGTGGGGCGACCCAGTACTTC
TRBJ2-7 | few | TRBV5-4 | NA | CASSNHNQQYF | TGTGCCAGCAGCAATCACAACCAGCAGTACTTC